This record concerns one T cell receptor beta chain sequence. Trimming shortened V by 3 bases and J by 8 bases, and 11 bases separated the two germline ends. The CDR3 is made up of 13 amino acids. Germline assignment: CDR1 LGHDT and CDR2 YNNKEL (reference sequence). Clinical history as reported by participants underpinned cohort assignment. This sample stems from a study of blood T cell repertoires in COVID-19. Study-wide context: Specimens from acute and convalescent COVID-19 originated in the United States, Italy and Spain. The cDNA or gDNA used as material had been derived from T cells, B-cell-depleted T cells, or PBMCs.

Per the authors' pipeline: Quantification of nucleated cells was approximated via reference gene primer amplification. Some clones are missing from TCRdb's copy, which holds only in-frame ones; the method was immunoSEQ multiplex PCR. The DNA was the basis for D and trimming; V, J and clone size are from that table. The data show roughly 220,000 clones, with 85% to 90% seen just once and more than 3% held by the top ten. This chain links TRBV3-1 (or the pseudogene TRBV3-2) with TRBJ2-1; D unresolved. This receptor was taken from a young woman in a cohort exposed to, infected with or recovered from COVID-19 (not recorded which). Input material: PBMCs or T cells enriched from blood (not recorded which). For the CDR3, the DNA is TGTGCCAGCAGCCATGGTGCTAGGTATGAGCAGTTCTTC. It is translated as CASSHGARYEQFF.